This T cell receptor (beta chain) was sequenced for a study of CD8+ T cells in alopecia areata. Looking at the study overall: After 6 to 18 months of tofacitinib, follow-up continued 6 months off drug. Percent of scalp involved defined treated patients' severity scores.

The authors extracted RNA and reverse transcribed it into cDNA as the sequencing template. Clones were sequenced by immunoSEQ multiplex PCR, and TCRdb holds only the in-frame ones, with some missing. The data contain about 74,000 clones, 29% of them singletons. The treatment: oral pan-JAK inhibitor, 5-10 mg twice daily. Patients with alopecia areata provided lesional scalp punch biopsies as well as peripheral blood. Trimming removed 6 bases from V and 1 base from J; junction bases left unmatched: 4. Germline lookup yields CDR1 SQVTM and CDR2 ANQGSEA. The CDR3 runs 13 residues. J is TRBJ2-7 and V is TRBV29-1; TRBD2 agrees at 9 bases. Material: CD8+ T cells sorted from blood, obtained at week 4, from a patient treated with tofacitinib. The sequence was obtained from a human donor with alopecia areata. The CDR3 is CSVRGGVSYEQYF. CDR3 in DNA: TGCAGCGTGCGGGGGGGAGTTTCCTACGAGCAGTACTTC.